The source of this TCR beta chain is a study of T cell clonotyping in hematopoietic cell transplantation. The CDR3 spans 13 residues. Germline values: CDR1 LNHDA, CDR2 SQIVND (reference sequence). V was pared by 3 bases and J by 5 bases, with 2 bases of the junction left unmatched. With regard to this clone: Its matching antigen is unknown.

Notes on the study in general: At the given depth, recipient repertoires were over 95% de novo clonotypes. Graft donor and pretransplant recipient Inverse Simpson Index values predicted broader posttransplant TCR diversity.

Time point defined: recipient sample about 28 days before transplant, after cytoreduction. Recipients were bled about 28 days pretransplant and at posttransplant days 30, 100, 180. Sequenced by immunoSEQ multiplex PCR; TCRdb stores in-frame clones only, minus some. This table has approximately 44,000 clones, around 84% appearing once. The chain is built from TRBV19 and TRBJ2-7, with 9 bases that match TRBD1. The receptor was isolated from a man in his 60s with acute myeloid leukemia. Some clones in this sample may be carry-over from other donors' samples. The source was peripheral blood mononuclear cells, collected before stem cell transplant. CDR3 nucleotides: TGTGCCAGTAGTATGGGGACAGGGCACGAGCAGTACTTC. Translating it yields CASSMGTGHEQYF.